This T cell receptor (beta chain) appears in the sequencing data of a study of cytomegalovirus exposure and HLA in healthy donors. Study in general: Researchers previously reported finding roughly 120 million unique TCR beta sequences from around 200 million T cells.

CDR3 length equals 13 residues. Per germline, CDR1 SGHDN and CDR2 FVKESK. V lost 5 bases and J lost 6; bases outside the gene matches: 6. Points on this clone: Its antigen is as yet unknown.

PCR amplification relied on 60 Vbeta primers (plus 13 Jbeta primers). Sequencing was performed with immunoSEQ multiplex PCR; in TCRdb, only in-frame clones are kept and a portion is missing. The sample has some 81,000 clones, over 60% seen once; the top ten hold 11%. General study points: Among immune exposure information, only CMV serostatus was available.

The rearrangement uses TRBV14 and TRBJ2-7; 8 nucleotides line up with TRBD1. The TCR was taken from a woman aged 40-49 years in good health and CMV-seropositive. The material sequenced was PBMCs. For the CDR3, the DNA is TGTGCCAGCAGCTTCCGGACAGGGTTCGAGCAGTACTTC. It translates to CASSFRTGFEQYF.